This is a list of T cell receptor beta chains from one sample in a study of T-cell reconstitution after alpha-beta-depleted transplantation in children. TCRdb reprocessed the PCR reads via MiXCR and lists one record per CDR3 protein. The sample has some 240,000 distinct CDR3 sequences, approximately 9.9% seen once. The source material was PBMCs from the stem cell graft donor, sampled from the stem cell graft. Receptors were obtained from a human donor who donated a stem cell graft to a child with SCID. The CDR3 runs from the conserved cysteine through the conserved F or W. D genes are given only for firm matches. Clone size, where shown, is once, few, many, or a class for clones that have expanded.

clone size,V gene,D gene,J gene,CDR3 length,CDR3 DNA,CDR3 protein
many,TRBV20-1,TRBD2,TRBJ2-7,16,TGCAGTGCCGAGGGACTAGCGGGGGTTCTCTCCTACGAGCAGTACTTC,CSAEGLAGVLSYEQYF
many,TRBV16,NA,TRBJ1-6,18,TGTGCCAGCAGCCCTGGCCATCCCGGGGAATCCTATAATTCACCCCTCCACTTT,CASSPGHPGESYNSPLHF
many,TRBV5-1,NA,TRBJ2-5,14,TGCGCCAGCAGTCAGGCCGGAATACAAGAGACCCAGTACTTC,CASSQAGIQETQYF
NA,TRBV4-1,NA,TRBJ2-2,13,TGTGCCAGCAGCCCCGGGGGACCCGGGGAGCTGTTTTTT,CASSPGGPGELFF
many,TRBV7-9,TRBD1,TRBJ1-4,14,TGTGCCAGCAGCTTTCGGACAGGTGGAGAAAAACTGTTTTTT,CASSFRTGGEKLFF
many,TRBV5-1,NA,TRBJ2-5,13,TGCGCCAGCAGCTTGTCGGCCGGAGAGACCCAGTACTTC,CASSLSAGETQYF
many,TRBV29-1,NA,TRBJ2-2,13,TGCAGCGTTGAAGAACCGAACACCGGGGAGCTGTTTTTT,CSVEEPNTGELFF
many,TRBV20-1,NA,TRBJ2-7,12,TGCAGTACGAGGGGACCGACCTACGAGCAGTACTTC,CSTRGPTYEQYF
many,TRBV7-2,NA,TRBJ1-1,15,TGTGCCAGCAGCAACCCCTACAGGGCGAACACTGAAGCTTTCTTT,CASSNPYRANTEAFF
few,TRBV4-2,TRBD2,TRBJ2-5,17,TGTGCCAGCAGCCAAGACCGCGGCGGGGGGCTGCAAGAGACCCAGTACTTC,CASSQDRGGGLQETQYF
NA,TRBV5-1,NA,TRBJ1-1,14,TGCGCCAGCAGCTTGGGAATTGGCGGCACTGAAGCTTTCTTT,CASSLGIGGTEAFF
NA,TRBV30,NA,TRBJ2-2,15,TGTGCCTGGAGTGTACTAAGGGAGATAGCCGGGGAGCTGTTTTTT,CAWSVLREIAGELFF
NA,TRBV7-9,NA,TRBJ1-1,13,TGTGCCAGCAGCTTAGACCGGGGGGATGAAGCTTTCTTT,CASSLDRGDEAFF
many,TRBV6-1,NA,TRBJ2-1,15,TGTGCCAGCAGGGGGACACCTACGGCCTACAATGAGCAGTTCTTC,CASRGTPTAYNEQFF
NA,TRBV4-1,NA,TRBJ2-7,13,TGCGCCAGCAGCCAAGATCGTTTCTACGAGCAGTACTTC,CASSQDRFYEQYF
few,TRBV6-1,TRBD1,TRBJ2-2,17,TGTGCCAGCAGTCAGGACAGGGGCAGAACGAGCACCGGGGAGCTGTTTTTT,CASSQDRGRTSTGELFF
many,TRBV7-9,NA,TRBJ2-2,13,TGTGCCAGCAGCATCGGTCTCGCCGGGGAGCTGTTTTTT,CASSIGLAGELFF
NA,TRBV7-2,NA,TRBJ1-1,14,TGTGCCAGCAGCCTCTCTCGGGGGGGAACTGAAGCTTTCTTT,CASSLSRGGTEAFF
many,TRBV3-1,NA,TRBJ1-2,16,TGTGCCAGCAGCCCCGGGTCGGGGGCTAGTACGTATGGCTACACCTTC,CASSPGSGASTYGYTF
many,TRBV5-1,NA,TRBJ1-2,14,TGCGCCAGCAGCCCGGCGCCAGCTTCCTATGGCTACACCTTC,CASSPAPASYGYTF
many,TRBV3-1,TRBD2,TRBJ2-3,16,TGTGCCAGCAGCAACCGACTAGCGGGGAACACAGATACGCAGTATTTT,CASSNRLAGNTDTQYF
many,TRBV6-2/TRBV6-3,NA,TRBJ2-7,15,TGTGCCAGCAGTTACAGGGGCTCGTCCTCCTACGAGCAGTACTTC,CASSYRGSSSYEQYF
many,TRBV6-1,NA,TRBJ1-4,16,TGTGCCAGCAGCAGAACACCGGCCGGTTACAATGAAAAACTGTTTTTT,CASSRTPAGYNEKLFF
NA,TRBV7-9,TRBD1,TRBJ1-4,15,TGTGCCAGCAGCTTCCATACAGGGGAGGATGAAAAACTGTTTTTT,CASSFHTGEDEKLFF
many,TRBV20-1,NA,TRBJ2-1,11,TGCACTCTACCCTCCTACAATGAGCAGTTCTTC,CTLPSYNEQFF
NA,TRBV19,TRBD2,TRBJ2-1,16,TGTGCCAGTAGTATGGGAGGAGCGGGGGGGCCCAGTGAGCAGTTCTTC,CASSMGGAGGPSEQFF
many,TRBV12-3/TRBV12-4,NA,TRBJ2-2,13,TGTGCCAGCAGTTTTTCCTCCGACGGGGAGCTGTTTTTT,CASSFSSDGELFF
many,TRBV7-2,NA,TRBJ1-4,14,TGTGCCAGCAGCCTCGGACAGTTTAATGAAAAACTGTTTTTT,CASSLGQFNEKLFF
many,TRBV29-1,TRBD1,TRBJ1-1,14,TGCAGCGCCAGGGACAGGCCGGACCGAATGGAAGCTTTCTTT,CSARDRPDRMEAFF
many,TRBV20-1,TRBD2,TRBJ2-2,15,TGCAGTGCTGGGAAGCTAGCGGGGGACACCGGGGAGCTGTTTTTT,CSAGKLAGDTGELFF
many,TRBV5-1,TRBD1,TRBJ2-7,16,TGCGCCAGCAGCCCAGGCGACAGGGGATCTTTCGGCGAGCAGTACTTC,CASSPGDRGSFGEQYF